These T cell receptor beta chains were read from a single sample in a study of cytomegalovirus exposure and HLA in healthy donors. Repertoires were generated with immunoSEQ multiplex PCR, while TCRdb's copy carries only in-frame clones and drops some. The sample table sets out 50,000 or so clones. Sequenced material: PBMCs. These receptors were collected from a man aged 35 to 55 in good health and CMV-seropositive. The CDR3 runs from the conserved cysteine through the conserved F or W.

V gene,CDR3 protein
TRBV19,CASAYPVAGSSYNEQFF
TRBV7-2,CASSVQGPRYTIYF
TRBV6-1,CASSPTSRSYEQYF
TRBV28,CASSTSSGSAYEQYF
TRBV29-1,CSVEAGSTDTQYF
TRBV28,CASTGTSGRAYGELFF
TRBV7-9,CASSPAREVGIQYF
TRBV7-8,CASSLVAQVGGEQFF
TRBV7-8,CASSLGGSGNTIYF
TRBV30,CASPWGGTGDYNNEQFF
TRBV28,CASSLFGRPPGEQYF
TRBV19,CASSSEGRQPQHF
TRBV5-8,CASSSGQGGGDTQYF
TRBV5-1,CASSLLGTSGSSYNEQFF
TRBV13,CASSWGSTTYEQYF
TRBV5-1,CASSSGTGNPDTQYF